This TCR beta chain was obtained from a study of OX40 agonist ivuxolimab in advanced cancers. Study background: The patients received ivuxolimab by intravenous route every 2 weeks at 0.01 to 10 mg/kg.

Findings and limits, study-wide: In general, CD8+ T cells held more expanded clones than CD4+ did, on average.

The germline gives CDR1 SGDLS, CDR2 YYNGEE. This CDR3 is 16 amino acids long. J lost 6 bases, V lost 3 bases, and 7 bases had no gene match. Points on this clone: Its specificity is not known.

Here immunoSEQ multiplex PCR was the method, and the copy in TCRdb shows in-frame clones only, minus some. The table includes around 19,000 clones, around 70% detected once. This chain links TRBV9 with TRBJ2-1, with 12 bases identical to TRBD2. The TCR sequence derives from an adult with an advanced solid tumor such as melanoma, head and neck, liver or kidney cancer. The source material was CD4+ or CD8+ T cells sorted from blood, sampled in a trial of the OX40 agonist ivuxolimab. DNA of the CDR3: TGTGCCAGCAGCGAACGACTAGCGGGAGTTCGCAATGAGCAGTTCTTC. It encodes CASSERLAGVRNEQFF.